This passage covers 22 T cell receptor beta chains from one sample sequenced in a study of monozygotic twins with cystic fibrosis. Using immunoSEQ multiplex PCR, the repertoire was profiled, and TCRdb retains in-frame clones only, with some absent. The sample contains about 35,000 clones, 66% of which appear only once. Sample: blood. The receptors were sampled from a girl aged 10-17 years with cystic fibrosis.

The table lists this clone with a few counts. V gene TRBV25-1 combines with J gene TRBJ1-5; TRBD1 agrees at 7 bases. The CDR3 is made up of 14 amino acids. The germline CDR1 and CDR2 sequences are MGHDK and SYGVNS. Trimming removed 6 bases from V and 4 bases from J; junction bases left unmatched: 6. The CDR3 sequence: CASSLDRENQPQHF. For the CDR3, the DNA is TGTGCCAGCAGCCTAGACAGGGAGAATCAGCCCCAGCATTTT.

This clone was recorded a few times. The gene calls are TRBV7-2 and TRBJ2-7; possible D gene TRBD2, 6 bases. The germline V gene encodes CDR1 SGHTA and CDR2 FQGNSA. The V end lost 8 bases, the J end lost 7 bases, and 18 bases lay between the germline ends. The CDR3 is made up of 13 amino acids. CDR3: CASASGGSREQYV. CDR3 sequence (DNA): TGTGCCAGCGCTTCTGGGGGGTCGCGGGAGCAGTACGTC.

The chain recombines TRBV5-1 with TRBJ2-2, with D hard to call. The CDR3 contains 15 residues. CDR1 SGHRS and CDR2 YFSETQ come from the germline V gene. Trimming took off 0 bases at V and 5 bases at J, with 11 bases between the two ends. The CDR3 nucleotides read TGCGCCAGCAGCTTGGCTCAGGCCTCTACCGGGGAGCTGTTTTTT. Translated: CASSLAQASTGELFF. Together with reference TRBV5-1 and TRBJ2-2, the CDR3 gives the full variable domain: KAGVTQTPRYLIKTRGQQVTLSCSPISGHRSVSWYQQTPGQGLQFLFEYFSETQRNKGNFPGRFSGRQFSNSRSEMNVSTLELGDSALYLCASSLAQASTGELFFGEGSRLTVL.

This rearrangement joins TRBV9 to TRBJ2-2; no definite D call. CDR1 and CDR2 from the germline V gene are SGDLS and YYNGEE. This CDR3 has 13 residues. Trimming shortened V by 3 bases and J by 2 bases, and 5 bases separated the two germline ends. CDR3 residues: CASSASNTGELFF. CDR3 DNA sequence: TGTGCCAGCAGCGCCAGTAACACCGGGGAGCTGTTTTTT. The variable domain in full, with the rest retrieved from reference TRBV9 and TRBJ2-2, is DSGVTQTPKHLITATGQRVTLRCSPRSGDLSVYWYQQSLDQGLQFLIQYYNGEERAKGNILERFSAQQFPDLHSELNLSSLELGDSALYFCASSASNTGELFFGEGSRLTVL.

The chain employs TRBV15 and TRBJ2-2; 14 nucleotides agree with TRBD2. Germline V gene sequence: CDR1 LNHNV, CDR2 YYDKDF (reference sequence). The CDR3 totals 17 residues. The ends lost 6 bases at V and 0 bases at J; junction bases unmatched: 3. The DNA for the CDR3 is TGTGCCACCAGACGACTAGCGGGAGGGTCGAACACCGGGGAGCTGTTTTTT. Amino acid sequence: CATRRLAGGSNTGELFF.

J is TRBJ2-3 and V is TRBV4-3, with 7 bases identical to TRBD1. From germline, CDR1 is LGHNA and CDR2 YSLEER. V was pared by 1 base and J by 2 bases, with 9 bases of the junction left unmatched. The CDR3 totals 17 residues. CDR3 sequence reads: CASSQGFDRAFTDTQYF. CDR3 DNA sequence: TGCGCCAGCAGCCAAGGGTTCGACAGGGCTTTCACAGATACGCAGTATTTT.

The J gene is TRBJ2-5, the V gene TRBV4-2, with TRBD2 matching over 7 bases. Germline assignment: CDR1 LGHNA and CDR2 YNFKEQ. V lost 2 bases, J lost 10 bases, and 7 bases stayed unmatched. The CDR3 is made up of 13 amino acids. CDR3 loop: CASSQSSREGQYF. The CDR3 region has the DNA TGTGCCAGCAGCCAATCGTCGAGGGAGGGCCAGTACTTC.

The chain joins TRBV10-3 to TRBJ1-1; 8 nucleotides agree with TRBD1. Germline V CDR1 and CDR2: ENHRY, SYGVKD. This CDR3 has 15 residues. V lost 3 bases and J lost 2; bases outside the gene matches: 5. CDR3 sequence reads: CAISDRTGLNTEAFF. Here the CDR3 DNA reads TGTGCCATCAGTGACCGGACAGGGTTAAACACTGAAGCTTTCTTT.

The CDR3 region has the DNA TGTGCCAGCAGCCTGACTCTCCTAGCCAAAAACATTCAGTACTTC. Its translation is CASSLTLLAKNIQYF. The V gene is TRBV6-5, the J gene TRBJ2-4; D is unresolved. Germline CDR1 and CDR2: MNHEY and SVGAGI. V was shortened by 6 bases and J by 0 bases, with 12 bases between the two germline ends. The CDR3 contains 15 residues.

This sequence joins TRBV11-3 and TRBJ2-7, with a possible D match to TRBD2 (6 bases). This CDR3 region has 14 residues. Germline V gives CDR1 SGHNT, CDR2 YENEEA. V was shortened by 0 bases and J by 0 bases, with 6 bases between the two germline ends. Here the CDR3 DNA reads TGTGCCAGCAGCTTAGACGGGAGCTCCTACGAGCAGTACTTC. Its translation: CASSLDGSSYEQYF. The variable domain in full, with the rest retrieved from reference TRBV11-3 and TRBJ2-7, is EAGVVQSPRYKIIEKKQPVAFWCNPISGHNTLYWYLQNLGQGPELLIRYENEEAVDDSQLPKDRFSAERLKGVDSTLKIQPAELGDSAVYLCASSLDGSSYEQYFGPGTRLTVT.

This CDR3 reads CASSLVGFFGELFF. CDR3 DNA sequence: TGTGCCAGCAGCTTAGTAGGTTTTTTCGGGGAGCTGTTTTTT. The chain combines TRBV11-2 with TRBJ2-2; no clear D. This CDR3 is built from 14 residues. Trimming stripped 1 base from V and 7 bases from J, with 10 bases between. CDR1 is SGHAT and CDR2 is FQNNGV in the germline V gene.

The chain uses TRBV30 and TRBJ2-5; 7 nucleotides line up with TRBD1. The CDR3 contains 14 residues. After removal of 7 bases from V and 3 bases from J, the junction contained 11 bases not matched to a gene. CDR1 is GTSNPN and CDR2 is SVGIG in the germline V gene (reference sequence). CDR3 DNA sequence: TGTGCCTTTCGACAGGGTCAATGGGAAGAGACCCAGTACTTC. Translating gives CAFRQGQWEETQYF. Full variable domain (remainder filled in from reference TRBV30 and TRBJ2-5): SQTIHQWPATLVQPVGSPLSLECTVEGTSNPNLYWYRQAAGRGLQLLFYSVGIGQISSEVPQNLSASRPQDRQFILSSKKLLLSDSGFYLCAFRQGQWEETQYFGPGTRLLVL.

The rearrangement uses TRBV5-1 and TRBJ2-1; TRBD2 matches at 7 bases. Trimming cost V 4 bases and J 5 bases; bases outside gene matches: 6. The CDR3 covers 14 residues. Germline CDR1 and CDR2: SGHRS and YFSETQ. The CDR3 nucleotides read TGCGCCAGCAGCACTGGGACTACCAACAATGAGCAGTTCTTC. Encoded protein: CASSTGTTNNEQFF.

This clone was seen a handful of times. V usage is TRBV4-1 and J usage is TRBJ1-2; D possibly corresponds to TRBD1 (6 bases). Trimming stripped 3 bases from V and 4 bases from J, with 15 bases between. The CDR3 has 15 amino acids. Per germline, CDR1 MGHRA and CDR2 YSYEKL. The DNA for the CDR3 is TGCGCCAGCAGCCACCCGGACAGAAGGGCCTATGGCTACACCTTC. It encodes CASSHPDRRAYGYTF.

The chain has TRBV4-2 and TRBJ2-3; TRBD2 aligns across 11 bases. V was pared by 4 bases and J by 2 bases, with 11 bases of the junction left unmatched. The CDR3 runs to 18 residues. Germline-derived CDR1 and CDR2 are LGHNA and YNFKEQ. CDR3 nucleotide sequence: TGTGCCAGCAGCCCTCAACTCCCGACTAGCGGGGCCACAGATACGCAGTATTTT. This encodes CASSPQLPTSGATDTQYF.

The chain carries TRBV6-6 and TRBJ1-3, with a possible D match to TRBD1 (5 bases). Trimming pared 7 bases from V and 0 bases from J, leaving 13 bases between. This CDR3 spans 15 amino acids. From germline, CDR1 is MNHNY and CDR2 SVGAGI (reference sequence). The CDR3 nucleotides read TGTGCCAGCACCTCCCCGGGGGGCTCTGGAAACACCATATATTTT. It is translated as CASTSPGGSGNTIYF.

The chain employs TRBV30 and TRBJ2-1; 9 nucleotides match TRBD1. CDR3 length equals 16 residues. Germline CDR1 and CDR2: GTSNPN and SVGIG (reference sequence). J lost 3 bases, V lost 2 bases, and 8 bases had no gene match. CDR3 in DNA: TGTGCCTGGAGTAACTGGCGGACAGGGGTCTACAATGAGCAGTTCTTC. Its protein is CAWSNWRTGVYNEQFF.

V usage is TRBV30 and J usage is TRBJ2-6; D is possibly TRBD2 (6 bases). CDR3 length: 14 residues. V was trimmed by 2 bases and J by 3 bases, leaving 8 bases between them. Germline CDR1 reads GTSNPN; CDR2 reads SVGIG (reference sequence). CDR3 nucleotides: TGTGCCTGGAGTATCGGGGGTGGGGCCAACGTCCTGACTTTC. Its translation is CAWSIGGGANVLTF.

This clone was counted between two and nine times. This chain links TRBV7-9 with TRBJ1-2; D uncertain. CDR1 is SEHNR and CDR2 is FQNEAQ in the germline V gene (reference sequence). CDR3 length: 14 residues. Deletions cut 1 base from V and 6 bases from J, with 12 bases between. CDR3 coding DNA: TGTGCCAGCAGCTTAGTGGGCAGGAGCAATGGCTACACCTTC. This gives the protein CASSLVGRSNGYTF.

This chain joins TRBV4-1 and TRBJ1-2; possibly TRBD1 for D (5 bases). Trimming took 5 bases from V and 2 from J, leaving 12 bases between them. CDR3 size: 14 residues. Germline V gene sequence: CDR1 MGHRA, CDR2 YSYEKL. The CDR3 protein is CASSWGRGNYGYTF. In nucleotides, the CDR3 is TGCGCCAGCAGCTGGGGCCGGGGCAACTATGGCTACACCTTC.

This clone was seen only a few times. A junction end diverges from the germline sequence, so it may reflect a read error. The V and J genes are TRBV7-7 and TRBJ1-3; the D is unclear. CDR1 is SSHAT and CDR2 is FNYEAQ in the germline V gene (reference sequence). CDR3 length: 14 amino acids. The CDR3 sequence: CASSPTPSGNTIYF. The CDR3 bases are TGTGCTAGCAGCCCGACCCCCTCTGGAAACACCATATATTTT.

In this sample, this clone turned up a few times. The chain uses TRBV7-9 and TRBJ2-7; D is unclear. This CDR3 spans 14 amino acids. Germline V gene sequence: CDR1 SEHNR, CDR2 FQNEAQ (reference sequence). V lost 1 base and J 3 bases, leaving 10 bases between the germline ends. The CDR3 loop is CASSLVGGDYEQYF. CDR3 sequence (DNA): TGTGCCAGCAGCTTAGTTGGCGGAGACTACGAGCAGTACTTC.